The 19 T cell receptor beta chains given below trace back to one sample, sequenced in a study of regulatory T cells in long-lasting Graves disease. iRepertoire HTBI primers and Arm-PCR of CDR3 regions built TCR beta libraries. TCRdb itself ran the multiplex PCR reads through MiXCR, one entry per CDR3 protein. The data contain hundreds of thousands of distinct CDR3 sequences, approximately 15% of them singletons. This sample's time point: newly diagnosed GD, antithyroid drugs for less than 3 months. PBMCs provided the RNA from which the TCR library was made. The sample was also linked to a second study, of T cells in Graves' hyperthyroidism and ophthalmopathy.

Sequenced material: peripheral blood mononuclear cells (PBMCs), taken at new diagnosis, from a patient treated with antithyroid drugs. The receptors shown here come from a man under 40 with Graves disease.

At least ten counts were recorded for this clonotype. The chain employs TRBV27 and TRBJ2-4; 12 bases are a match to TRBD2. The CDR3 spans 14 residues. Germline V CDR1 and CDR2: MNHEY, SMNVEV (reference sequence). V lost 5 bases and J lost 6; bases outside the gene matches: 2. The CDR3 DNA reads TGTGCCAGCAGTGAGACTAGCGGGAGAAACATTCAGTACTTC. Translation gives CASSETSGRNIQYF.

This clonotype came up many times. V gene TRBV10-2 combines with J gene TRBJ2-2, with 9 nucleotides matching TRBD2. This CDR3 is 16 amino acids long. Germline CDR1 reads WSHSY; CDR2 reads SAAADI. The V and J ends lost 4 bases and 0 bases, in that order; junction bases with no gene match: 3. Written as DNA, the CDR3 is TGCGCCAGCAGTGGGACTAGCGCAACGAACACCGGGGAGCTGTTTTTT. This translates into CASSGTSATNTGELFF.

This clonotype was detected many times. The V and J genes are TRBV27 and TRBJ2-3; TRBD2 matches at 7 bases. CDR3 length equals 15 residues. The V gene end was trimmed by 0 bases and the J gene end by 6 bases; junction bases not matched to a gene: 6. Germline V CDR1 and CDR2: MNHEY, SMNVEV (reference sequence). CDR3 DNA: TGTGCCAGCAGTTTATCCGGGGGAGCGGGGGATACGCAGTATTTT. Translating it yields CASSLSGGAGDTQYF.

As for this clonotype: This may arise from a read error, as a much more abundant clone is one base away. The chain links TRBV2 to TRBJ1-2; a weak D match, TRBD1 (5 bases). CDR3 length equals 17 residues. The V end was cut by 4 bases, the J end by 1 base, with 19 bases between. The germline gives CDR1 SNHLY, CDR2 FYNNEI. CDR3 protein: CASSGMETATFNYGYTF. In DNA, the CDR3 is TGTGCCAGCAGTGGGATGGAGACAGCAACTTTTAACTATGGCTACACCTTC.

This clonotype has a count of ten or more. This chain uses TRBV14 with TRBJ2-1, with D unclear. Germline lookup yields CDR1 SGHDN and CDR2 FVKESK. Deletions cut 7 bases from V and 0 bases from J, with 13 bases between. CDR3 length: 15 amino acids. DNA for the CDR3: TGTGCCAGCAACCACAATAAGGGCTCCTACAATGAGCAGTTCTTC. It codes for CASNHNKGSYNEQFF. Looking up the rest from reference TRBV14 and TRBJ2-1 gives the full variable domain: EAGVTQFPSHSVIEKGQTVTLRCDPISGHDNLYWYRRVMGKEIKFLLHFVKESKQDESGMPNNRFLAERTGGTYSTLKVQPAELEDSGVYFCASNHNKGSYNEQFFGPGTRLTVL.

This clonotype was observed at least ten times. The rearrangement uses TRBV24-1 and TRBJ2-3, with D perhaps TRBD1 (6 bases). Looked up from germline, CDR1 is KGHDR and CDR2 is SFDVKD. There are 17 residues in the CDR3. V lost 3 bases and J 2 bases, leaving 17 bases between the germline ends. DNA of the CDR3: TGTGCCACCAGTGATCCCACCGACAGGCCGTTCACAGATACGCAGTATTTT. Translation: CATSDPTDRPFTDTQYF.

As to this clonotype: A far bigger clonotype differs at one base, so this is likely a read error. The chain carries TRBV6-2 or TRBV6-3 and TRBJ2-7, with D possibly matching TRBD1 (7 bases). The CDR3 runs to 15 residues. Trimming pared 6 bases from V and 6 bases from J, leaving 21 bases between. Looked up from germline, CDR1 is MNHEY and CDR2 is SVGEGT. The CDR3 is CASRLGGTANREQYF. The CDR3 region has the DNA TGTGCCAGCAGGCTGGGCGGGACAGCTAACCGCGAGCAGTACTTC.

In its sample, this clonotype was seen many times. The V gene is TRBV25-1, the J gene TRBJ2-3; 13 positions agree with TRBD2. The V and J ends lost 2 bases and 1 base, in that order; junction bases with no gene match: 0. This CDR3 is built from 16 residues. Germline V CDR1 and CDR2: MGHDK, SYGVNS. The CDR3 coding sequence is TGTGCCAGCAGTGAAGGACTAGCGGGAGGCACAGATACGCAGTATTTT. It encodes CASSEGLAGGTDTQYF. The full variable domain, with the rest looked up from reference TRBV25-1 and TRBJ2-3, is EADIYQTPRYLVIGTGKKITLECSQTMGHDKMYWYQQDPGMELHLIHYSYGVNSTEKGDLSSESTVSRIRTEHFPLTLESARPSHTSQYLCASSEGLAGGTDTQYFGPGTRLTVL.

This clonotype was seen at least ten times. The CDR3 DNA sequence: TGTGCCAGCAGCTTAGTTGCGGGAGGGCTGGCTGAGCAGTTCTTC. It codes for CASSLVAGGLAEQFF. The V and J genes are TRBV11-2 and TRBJ2-1, with 9 bases fitting TRBD2. V lost 1 base to trimming and J lost 9 bases; unmatched junction nucleotides: 7. The CDR3 length is 15 residues. Germline assignment: CDR1 SGHAT and CDR2 FQNNGV.

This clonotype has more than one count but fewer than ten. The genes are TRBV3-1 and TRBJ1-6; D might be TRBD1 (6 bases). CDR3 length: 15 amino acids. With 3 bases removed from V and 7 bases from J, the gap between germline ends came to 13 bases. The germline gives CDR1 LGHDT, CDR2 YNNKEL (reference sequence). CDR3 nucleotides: TGTGCCAGCAGCCAGGGGGCGTCCAGGAATTCACCCCTCCACTTT. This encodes CASSQGASRNSPLHF.

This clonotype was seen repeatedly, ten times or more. CDR3 sequence: CASSQVYGGNSPLHF. CDR3 bases: TGTGCCAGCAGCCAAGTATACGGCGGGAATTCACCCCTCCACTTT. The chain couples TRBV3-1 to TRBJ1-6; no reliable D call. Germline V gene data show CDR1 as LGHDT and CDR2 as YNNKEL (reference sequence). Trimming removed 1 base at V and 7 bases at J, with 11 bases between. The CDR3 covers 15 residues.

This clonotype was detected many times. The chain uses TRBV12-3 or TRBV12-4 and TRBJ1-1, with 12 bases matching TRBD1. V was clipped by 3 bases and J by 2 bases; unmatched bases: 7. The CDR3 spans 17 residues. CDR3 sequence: CASSLRDRGLSNTEAFF. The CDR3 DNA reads TGTGCCAGCAGTTTGAGGGACAGGGGGCTTAGTAACACTGAAGCTTTCTTT.

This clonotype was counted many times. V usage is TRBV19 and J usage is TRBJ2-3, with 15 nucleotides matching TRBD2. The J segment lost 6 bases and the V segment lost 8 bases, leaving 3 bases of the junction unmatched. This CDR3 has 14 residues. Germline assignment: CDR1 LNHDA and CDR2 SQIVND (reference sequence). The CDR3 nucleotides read TGTGCCAGTCGGACTAGCGGGAGGGATGATACGCAGTATTTT. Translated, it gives CASRTSGRDDTQYF.

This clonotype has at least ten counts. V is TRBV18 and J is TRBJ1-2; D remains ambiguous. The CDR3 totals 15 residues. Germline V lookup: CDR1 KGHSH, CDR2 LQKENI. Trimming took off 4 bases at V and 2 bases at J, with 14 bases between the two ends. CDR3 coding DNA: TGTGCCAGCTCACTAGACACCACTGTCAACTATGGCTACACCTTC. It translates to CASSLDTTVNYGYTF.

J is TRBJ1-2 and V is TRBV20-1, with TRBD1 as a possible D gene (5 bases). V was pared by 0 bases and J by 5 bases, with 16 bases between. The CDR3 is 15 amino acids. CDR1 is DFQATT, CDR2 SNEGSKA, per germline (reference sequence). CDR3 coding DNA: TGCAGTGCTAGAGAACCCGGGGGGGGGGATTATGGCTACACCTTC. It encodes CSAREPGGGDYGYTF.

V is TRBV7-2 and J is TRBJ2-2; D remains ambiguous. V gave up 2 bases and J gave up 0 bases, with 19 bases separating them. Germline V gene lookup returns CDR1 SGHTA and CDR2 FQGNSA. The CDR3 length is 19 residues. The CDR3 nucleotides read TGTGCCAGCAGCTTAAATCTCTTCCACTCAACGGCGAACACCGGGGAGCTGTTTTTT. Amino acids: CASSLNLFHSTANTGELFF.

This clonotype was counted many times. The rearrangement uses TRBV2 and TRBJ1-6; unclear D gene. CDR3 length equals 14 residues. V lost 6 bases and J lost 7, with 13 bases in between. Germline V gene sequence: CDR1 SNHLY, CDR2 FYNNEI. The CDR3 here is CASRYTVLNSPLHF. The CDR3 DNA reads TGTGCCAGCAGGTACACAGTGCTGAATTCACCCCTCCACTTT. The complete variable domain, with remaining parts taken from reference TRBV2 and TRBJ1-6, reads EPEVTQTPSHQVTQMGQEVILRCVPISNHLYFYWYRQILGQKVEFLVSFYNNEISEKSEIFDDQFSVERPDGSNFTLKIRSTKLEDSAMYFCASRYTVLNSPLHFGNGTRLTVT.

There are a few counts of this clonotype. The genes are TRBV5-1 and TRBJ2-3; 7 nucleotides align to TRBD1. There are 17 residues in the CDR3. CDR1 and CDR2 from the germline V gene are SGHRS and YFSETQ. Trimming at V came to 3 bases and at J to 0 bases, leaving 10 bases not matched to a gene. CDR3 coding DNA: TGCGCCAGCAGCTCGACCCTCTTAGGGGGCAGCACAGATACGCAGTATTTT. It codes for CASSSTLLGGSTDTQYF.

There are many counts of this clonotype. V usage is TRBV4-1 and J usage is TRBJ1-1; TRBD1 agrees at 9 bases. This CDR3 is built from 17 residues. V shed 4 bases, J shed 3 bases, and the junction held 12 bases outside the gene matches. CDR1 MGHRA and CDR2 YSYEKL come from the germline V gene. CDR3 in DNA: TGCGCCAGCAGCCGACGGTACAGGGGGCGGAGGGACACTGAAGCTTTCTTT. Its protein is CASSRRYRGRRDTEAFF.